A single TCR beta chain is shown here with its context. Its antigen remains unknown. Via MiXCR, TCRdb re-called the 5' RACE reads, giving one row per CDR3 protein. The sample has 60,000 to 75,000 distinct CDR3 sequences, approximately 7% seen once. The entry originates in a study of T cells after yellow fever vaccination. The CDR3 sequence is 15 residues long. Germline V gene data show CDR1 as SEHNR and CDR2 as FQNEAQ (reference sequence). V gave up 0 bases and J gave up 6 bases, with 11 bases separating them. General study results and limits: Subsequent booster samples again held most clones from primary vaccination (roughly 96% CD4, roughly 91% CD8).

The sequencing used CD8+ T cells sorted from PBMCs, collected about 49 days after the first yellow fever vaccination. The rearrangement joins TRBV7-9 to TRBJ1-4; D unclear. The clonotype comes from a man aged 18 to 30 who received the YFV17D yellow fever vaccine. CDR3 protein: CASSLAIAGYEKLFF. DNA for the CDR3: TGTGCCAGCAGCTTAGCAATTGCAGGATATGAAAAACTGTTTTTT.